Below are 20 T cell receptor beta chains sequenced from a single sample in a study of blood T cell repertoires in COVID-19. This table comes from immunoSEQ multiplex PCR, and its TCRdb copy is limited to in-frame clones, with some not included. The table has about 240,000 clones, roughly 86% seen once. Specimen: PBMCs or T cells enriched from blood (not recorded which). The receptors were sampled from a woman aged 35 to 49 with acute COVID-19.

This clone was detected a few times. The chain couples TRBV3-1 (or the pseudogene TRBV3-2) to TRBJ2-2; TRBD2 agrees at 8 bases. V trimming: 4 bases; J trimming: 6 bases; junction bases outside the gene matches: 1. The CDR3 is 13 amino acids. The germline V gene encodes CDR1 LGHDT and CDR2 YNNKEL (reference sequence). The CDR3 DNA follows: TGTGCCAGCAGCCCAGCGGGAGCCGGGGAGCTGTTTTTT. Residues: CASSPAGAGELFF.

The genes are TRBV4-2 and TRBJ2-7, with D tentatively TRBD2 (5 bases). This CDR3 region has 15 residues. V shed 0 bases and J shed 1 base, with 10 bases lying between them. The germline CDR1 and CDR2 sequences are LGHNA and YNFKEQ. The CDR3 protein is CASSQEKLVSYEQYF. The DNA for the CDR3 is TGTGCCAGCAGCCAAGAGAAACTAGTATCCTACGAGCAGTACTTC.

J is TRBJ1-5 and V is TRBV3-1 (or the pseudogene TRBV3-2); 8 nucleotides agree with TRBD1. Losses at the gene ends were 4 bases for V and 2 bases for J; bases not matched to a gene: 7. Germline V gene data show CDR1 as LGHDT and CDR2 as YNNKEL (reference sequence). This CDR3 is 16 amino acids long. The DNA of the CDR3 is TGTGCCAGCAGCCCAGGACAGGGTCGGGGCAATCAGCCCCAGCATTTT. This translates into CASSPGQGRGNQPQHF.

The chain links TRBV19 to TRBJ2-5, with a possible D match to TRBD1 (5 bases). V dropped 1 base and J dropped 1 base, with 7 bases sitting between them. Per germline, CDR1 LNHDA and CDR2 SQIVND (reference sequence). The CDR3 has 14 residues. The CDR3 region is CASSIGQGQETQYF. CDR3 DNA sequence: TGTGCCAGTAGTATAGGGCAGGGCCAAGAGACCCAGTACTTC.

The rearrangement joins TRBV29-1 to TRBJ2-7; 12 nucleotides match TRBD2. Germline CDR1 SQVTM, CDR2 ANQGSEA. This CDR3 is 14 amino acids long. The V and J ends lost 5 bases and 4 bases, in that order; junction bases with no gene match: 6. As DNA, the CDR3 is TGCAGCGTTTCGACTAGCGGGAGTGCGTACGAGCAGTACTTC. It specifies CSVSTSGSAYEQYF.

The chain combines TRBV21-1 with TRBJ1-2. TRBV21-1 is listed as a pseudogene. The CDR3 covers 14 residues. CDR3 loop: CASSTRNPRYGYTF. CDR3 coding DNA: TGTGCCAGCAGCACCCGTAACCCCCGGTATGGCTACACCTTC.

V is TRBV5-1 and J is TRBJ1-2; 9 nucleotides line up with TRBD1. V lost 0 bases, J lost 8 bases, and 2 bases stayed unmatched. The germline V gene encodes CDR1 SGHRS and CDR2 YFSETQ. The CDR3 has 13 amino acids. The CDR3 region is CASSLDRGPGYTF. DNA for the CDR3: TGCGCCAGCAGCTTGGACAGGGGGCCCGGCTACACCTTC.

The CDR3 coding sequence is TGTGCCAGCTCACCACTTTCCGGGGGTCGGCGGGGGATCTACAATGAGCAGTTCTTC. It codes for CASSPLSGGRRGIYNEQFF. The chain combines TRBV18 with TRBJ2-1; 7 bases line up with TRBD2. Germline trimming cut 1 base from V and 3 bases from J; bases unmatched to any gene: 15. The germline V gene encodes CDR1 KGHSH and CDR2 LQKENI. The CDR3 spans 19 residues.

The rearrangement joins TRBV3-1 (or the pseudogene TRBV3-2) to TRBJ2-2, with D uncertain. The CDR3 is 14 residues long. CDR1 and CDR2 from the germline V gene are LGHDT and YNNKEL (reference sequence). V was clipped by 0 bases and J by 6 bases, with 8 bases between them. CDR3 DNA sequence: TGTGCCAGCAGCCAAGATTCTTTCGCCGGGGAGCTGTTTTTT. Translating gives CASSQDSFAGELFF.

V usage is TRBV15 and J usage is TRBJ2-7; D gene uncertain. The CDR3 covers 13 residues. Between the trimmed V and J ends, which lost 3 bases and 7 bases, there was a span of 13 bases. Per the germline V gene, CDR1 is LNHNV and CDR2 is YYDKDF (reference sequence). The CDR3 spells CATSSLSPREQYF. DNA of the CDR3: TGTGCCACCAGCAGTCTGTCCCCGAGGGAGCAGTACTTC. The full variable domain, completed using reference TRBV15 and TRBJ2-7, is DAMVIQNPRYQVTQFGKPVTLSCSQTLNHNVMYWYQQKSSQAPKLLFHYYDKDFNNEADTPDNFQSRRPNTSFCFLDIRSPGLGDTAMYLCATSSLSPREQYFGPGTRLTVT.

The chain links TRBV19 to TRBJ2-1; TRBD2 agrees at 7 bases. The length of the CDR3 is 17 residues. Trimming took 5 bases from V and 3 from J; bases not matched to a gene: 13. Germline CDR1 LNHDA, CDR2 SQIVND (reference sequence). The CDR3 spells CASSPLGAGRLYNEQFF. CDR3 in DNA: TGTGCCAGTAGTCCCCTTGGAGCGGGAAGACTCTACAATGAGCAGTTCTTC.

The chain links TRBV28 to TRBJ1-6; no clear D gene. Germline V gene lookup returns CDR1 MDHEN and CDR2 SYDVKM. The CDR3 has 13 amino acids. V lost 2 bases and J lost 6, with 5 bases in between. For the CDR3, the DNA is TGTGCCAGCAGTTTAGGGAGTAATTCACCCCTCCACTTT. Amino acids: CASSLGSNSPLHF.

The chain couples TRBV20-1 to TRBJ1-1; D unclear. Germline V lookup: CDR1 DFQATT, CDR2 SNEGSKA (reference sequence). The CDR3 contains 11 residues. The CDR3 spells CSLSLNTEAFF. CDR3 nucleotides: TGCAGCTTATCTCTTAACACTGAAGCTTTCTTT.

The chain combines TRBV4-1 with TRBJ2-7; 12 bases map to TRBD2. The CDR3 has 15 residues. Looked up from germline, CDR1 is MGHRA and CDR2 is YSYEKL. The V segment lost 2 bases and the J segment 4 bases; nucleotides outside the gene matches: 3. CDR3 region: CASSQPTSGRYEQYF. The CDR3 DNA reads as TGCGCCAGCAGCCAACCGACTAGCGGGAGATACGAGCAGTACTTC.

The chain is built from TRBV2 and TRBJ2-7, with 14 bases fitting TRBD2. This CDR3 has 15 residues. J lost 2 bases, V lost 6 bases, and 3 bases had no gene match. Germline V gene sequence: CDR1 SNHLY, CDR2 FYNNEI. In nucleotides, the CDR3 is TGTGCCAGCAGGGAGACTAGCGGGAGGGCCTACGAGCAGTACTTC. It specifies CASRETSGRAYEQYF. The variable domain in full, completed from reference TRBV2 and TRBJ2-7, reads EPEVTQTPSHQVTQMGQEVILRCVPISNHLYFYWYRQILGQKVEFLVSFYNNEISEKSEIFDDQFSVERPDGSNFTLKIRSTKLEDSAMYFCASRETSGRAYEQYFGPGTRLTVT.

The CDR3 protein is CASSANPFGVAKETQYF. The CDR3 DNA reads TGCGCCAGCAGCGCGAACCCCTTTGGAGTGGCAAAAGAGACCCAGTACTTC. The chain links TRBV5-1 to TRBJ2-5; no reliable D call. The CDR3 is 17 amino acids. The ends were cut back, 4 bases at V and 3 bases at J, with 22 bases in the middle. CDR1 is SGHRS and CDR2 is YFSETQ in the germline V gene.

This chain uses TRBV5-1 with TRBJ2-5, with a tentative D call TRBD2 (6 bases). CDR1 SGHRS and CDR2 YFSETQ come from the germline V gene. V lost 1 base and J 4 bases, leaving 8 bases between the germline ends. The CDR3 extends over 13 amino acids. The CDR3 sequence is CASSLRERETQYF. In nucleotides, the CDR3 is TGCGCCAGCAGCTTGCGGGAGAGAGAGACCCAGTACTTC.

As DNA, the CDR3 is TGTGCCACCAGTGATGCAAGGCCGGGACAGGGGGGCCCCGGGGAGCTGTTTTTT. Residues: CATSDARPGQGGPGELFF. The chain links TRBV24-1 to TRBJ2-2; 11 bases match TRBD1. CDR1 and CDR2 (germline): KGHDR, SFDVKD. Unmatched junction bases numbered 11, after V lost 3 bases and J lost 6 bases. This CDR3 is built from 18 residues.

The chain links TRBV21-1 to TRBJ2-3; the listed D gene, TRBD2, was not tested against the DNA. TRBV21-1 is noted as a pseudogene. The CDR3 length is 18 residues. The CDR3 DNA reads TGTGCCAGCAGCAAAAGTGGAATAGCGGAGGGAGATGTCGATACGCAGTATTTT. The encoded protein is CASSKSGIAEGDVDTQYF.

DNA of the CDR3: TGTGCCATCAGAGCAGGGGCGGAAGGTGAAGCTTTCTTT. Its protein is CAIRAGAEGEAFF. The chain joins TRBV10-3 to TRBJ1-1, with D tentatively TRBD1 (6 bases). V gave up 6 bases and J gave up 7 bases, with 15 bases separating them. This CDR3 spans 13 amino acids. In germline, CDR1 is ENHRY, CDR2 SYGVKD.